This TCR beta chain was observed in a study of cytomegalovirus exposure and HLA in healthy donors. On the study more broadly: The 120 million or so unique TCR beta sequences, from about 180 million T cells, were found by an earlier analysis.

Remarks on this clone: The target antigen is unknown.

The ends were cut back, 0 bases at V and 6 bases at J, with 20 bases in the middle. The CDR3 has 17 residues. Germline values: CDR1 LGHNA, CDR2 YSLEER. General study results and limits: Within the data, a cluster of highly shared sequence variants was likely a sequencing artifact. A later look showed TCR association rates differing by HLA locus, highest for DRB1 and lowest for HLA-C.

Use of 60 Vbeta and 13 Jbeta primers characterized the PCR. The assay was immunoSEQ multiplex PCR, and TCRdb's table has in-frame clones only and misses some. The sample has about 100,000 clones; about 76% are singletons. Material: PBMCs. The genes are TRBV4-3 and TRBJ2-5; D might be TRBD1 (6 bases). This TCR was sampled from a middle-aged man in good health and CMV-seropositive. CDR3 in amino acids: CASSQDPHRARGQTQYF. CDR3 in DNA: TGCGCCAGCAGCCAAGATCCCCACAGGGCTAGGGGTCAGACCCAGTACTTC.